These 31 T cell receptor beta chains share one sample of origin, sequenced in a study of blood T cell repertoires in COVID-19. Some clones are missing from TCRdb's copy, which holds only in-frame ones; the method was immunoSEQ multiplex PCR. The table lists roughly 150,000 clones, about 83% of them singletons, with 13% in the top ten. Sequencing was done on a sample of peripheral blood. These receptors were collected from a man aged 65-85 years who had recovered from COVID-19.

The chain joins TRBV2 to TRBJ1-1; a possible D gene is TRBD1 (5 bases). The CDR3 covers 14 residues. V was cut by 4 bases and J by 1 base, with 10 bases left in between. From germline, CDR1 is SNHLY and CDR2 FYNNEI. CDR3 region: CASSGGVGNTEAFF. CDR3 sequence (DNA): TGTGCCAGCAGTGGGGGGGTAGGGAACACTGAAGCTTTCTTT. Supplemented by reference TRBV2 and TRBJ1-1, the full variable domain reads EPEVTQTPSHQVTQMGQEVILRCVPISNHLYFYWYRQILGQKVEFLVSFYNNEISEKSEIFDDQFSVERPDGSNFTLKIRSTKLEDSAMYFCASSGGVGNTEAFFGQGTRLTVV.

The V call is TRBV28, the J call TRBJ2-2, with D perhaps TRBD2 (6 bases). CDR3 length equals 15 residues. Deletions cut 5 bases from V and 6 bases from J, with 16 bases between. Germline CDR1 is MDHEN and CDR2 is SYDVKM. The CDR3 sequence is CASSRTDYRAGELFF. The CDR3 DNA sequence: TGTGCCAGCAGTCGTACGGACTATAGGGCCGGGGAGCTGTTTTTT. The variable domain in full, completed from reference TRBV28 and TRBJ2-2, reads DVKVTQSSRYLVKRTGEKVFLECVQDMDHENMFWYRQDPGLGLRLIYFSYDVKMKEKGDIPEGYSVSREKKERFSLILESASTNQTSMYLCASSRTDYRAGELFFGEGSRLTVL.

The CDR3 reads CASSYSRDANEKLFF. DNA for the CDR3: TGTGCCAGCAGTTACTCGCGGGACGCGAATGAAAAACTGTTTTTT. The V gene is TRBV6-2 or TRBV6-3, the J gene TRBJ1-4; D might be TRBD1 (5 bases). Trimming left V 0 bases short and J 5 bases short, with 10 bases between. The germline gives CDR1 MNHEY, CDR2 SVGEGT. This CDR3 has 15 amino acids.

V gene TRBV6-5 combines with J gene TRBJ1-1, with a weak D call TRBD1 (6 bases). With 6 bases removed from V and 1 base from J, the gap between germline ends came to 9 bases. Per the germline V gene, CDR1 is MNHEY and CDR2 is SVGAGI. CDR3 length: 13 amino acids. The CDR3 protein is CASRWTENTEAFF. DNA for the CDR3: TGTGCCAGCAGATGGACAGAGAACACTGAAGCTTTCTTT.

This chain links TRBV5-5 with TRBJ1-3, with TRBD1 matching 12 bases. This CDR3 spans 17 amino acids. Germline CDR1 reads SGHKS; CDR2 reads YYEKEE (reference sequence). J was trimmed by 4 bases and V by 4 bases; bases with no gene match: 9. The CDR3 DNA sequence: TGTGCCAGCAGCCGAACCGGGACAGGGGGCACGGGAAACACCATATATTTT. Protein: CASSRTGTGGTGNTIYF.

The rearrangement joins TRBV6-1 to TRBJ2-7; D is perhaps TRBD2 (6 bases). The CDR3 runs to 15 residues. The germline V gene has CDR1 MNHNS and CDR2 SASEGT. Trimming left V 2 bases short and J 2 bases short, with 13 bases between. The chain's CDR3 is CASSERREVAYEQYF. Written as DNA, the CDR3 is TGTGCCAGCAGTGAAAGGAGGGAGGTGGCCTACGAGCAGTACTTC.

CDR3 DNA: TGCGCCAGCAGCACCACCATTTGGGCCCGGGAGCTGTTTTTT. It specifies CASSTTIWARELFF. J is TRBJ2-2 and V is TRBV5-1; no clear D. The V end was cut by 4 bases, the J end by 9 bases, with 16 bases between. CDR1 is SGHRS, CDR2 YFSETQ, per germline. The CDR3 length is 14 residues.

The chain links TRBV10-2 to TRBJ2-1; 15 bases match TRBD2. The CDR3 is 15 residues long. After removal of 8 bases from V and 10 bases from J, the junction contained 9 bases not matched to a gene. Germline values: CDR1 WSHSY, CDR2 SAAADI. CDR3: CASETGTSGRYEQFF. The DNA of the CDR3 is TGCGCCAGCGAAACCGGGACTAGCGGGAGGTACGAGCAGTTCTTC.

The chain has TRBV14 and TRBJ2-7, with 9 bases fitting TRBD1. V lost 1 base and J lost 4; bases outside the gene matches: 5. Germline V gene lookup returns CDR1 SGHDN and CDR2 FVKESK. The CDR3 spans 15 residues. In DNA form, the CDR3 reads TGTGCCAGCAGCCAAGCCCCCGGACAGGGGTACGAGCAGTACTTC. It specifies CASSQAPGQGYEQYF.

This sequence joins TRBV14 and TRBJ2-7; D perhaps matches TRBD2 (5 bases). This CDR3 is 15 amino acids long. CDR1 and CDR2 from the germline V gene are SGHDN and FVKESK. Between the trimmed V and J ends, which lost 4 bases and 3 bases, there was a span of 16 bases. CDR3 DNA sequence: TGTGCCAGCAGCCGGGTCGGATGGAGCGGCTACGAGCAGTACTTC. Amino acids: CASSRVGWSGYEQYF.

The CDR3 sequence: CASTEQGGPGELFF. The CDR3 DNA reads as TGTGCCAGTACCGAACAGGGAGGGCCCGGGGAGCTGTTTTTT. This sequence joins TRBV19 and TRBJ2-2; a possible D gene is TRBD2 (7 bases). Germline CDR1 reads LNHDA; CDR2 reads SQIVND (reference sequence). The CDR3 length is 14 residues. Trimming pared 7 bases from V and 6 bases from J, leaving 15 bases between.

This sequence joins TRBV7-2 and TRBJ2-1; 8 bases agree with TRBD2. With V trimmed by 4 bases and J by 6 bases, 8 bases remained unmatched. This CDR3 comprises 15 residues. The germline gives CDR1 SGHTA, CDR2 FQGNSA. CDR3: CASSSDRTSFNEQFF. DNA of the CDR3: TGTGCCAGCAGCTCTGATCGGACTAGCTTCAATGAGCAGTTCTTC.

The chain links TRBV4-2 to TRBJ1-4; weak D call: TRBD1 (6 bases). The germline gives CDR1 LGHNA, CDR2 YNFKEQ. With 2 bases removed from V and 3 bases from J, the gap between germline ends came to 10 bases. This CDR3 spans 15 amino acids. The CDR3, as DNA: TGTGCCAGCAGCCAAACAGGGAAGCCTAATGAAAAACTGTTTTTT. Residues: CASSQTGKPNEKLFF.

CDR3 sequence: CASSYSTGGAEKLFF. The CDR3 DNA reads TGTGCCAGCAGTTACTCGACAGGGGGGGCTGAAAAACTGTTTTTT. This chain uses TRBV6-5 with TRBJ1-4, with TRBD1 matching 9 bases. Germline V gives CDR1 MNHEY, CDR2 SVGAGI. The V segment lost 0 bases and the J segment 7 bases; nucleotides outside the gene matches: 3. CDR3 length equals 15 residues.

V and J are TRBV19 and TRBJ2-6, with 7 bases aligning to TRBD1. The V gene end was trimmed by 5 bases and the J gene end by 0 bases; junction bases not matched to a gene: 7. The germline CDR1 and CDR2 sequences are LNHDA and SQIVND (reference sequence). The CDR3 contains 17 residues. The CDR3 bases are TGTGCCAGTAGTCCCACCGGGACAGCCTCTGGGGCCAACGTCCTGACTTTC. Amino acid sequence: CASSPTGTASGANVLTF. The variable domain in full, completed from reference TRBV19 and TRBJ2-6, reads DGGITQSPKYLFRKEGQNVTLSCEQNLNHDAMYWYRQDPGQGLRLIYYSQIVNDFQKGDIAEGYSVSREKKESFPLTVTSAQKNPTAFYLCASSPTGTASGANVLTFGAGSRLTVL.

This clone appeared once. The V call is TRBV9, the J call TRBJ2-3; 10 bases fit TRBD2. V shed 1 base, J shed 1 base, and the junction held 9 bases outside the gene matches. The CDR3 is 18 amino acids. Germline-derived CDR1 and CDR2 are SGDLS and YYNGEE. CDR3 amino acids: CASSVRASGRSRTDTQYF. The CDR3 DNA reads TGTGCCAGCAGCGTAAGGGCTAGCGGGAGATCTCGCACAGATACGCAGTATTTT.

The chain uses TRBV7-2 and TRBJ1-5, with TRBD1 matching over 8 bases. Germline CDR1 is SGHTA and CDR2 is FQGNSA. J gave up 7 bases and V 3 bases, and 2 bases lay outside the gene matches. The CDR3 runs to 13 residues. The CDR3 region is CASSLTGVQPQHF. CDR3 sequence (DNA): TGTGCCAGCAGCTTGACAGGGGTCCAGCCCCAGCATTTT. The full variable domain, its missing parts supplied by reference TRBV7-2 and TRBJ1-5, is GAGVSQSPSNKVTEKGKDVELRCDPISGHTALYWYRQSLGQGLEFLIYFQGNSAPDKSGLPSDRFSAERTGGSVSTLTIQRTQQEDSAVYLCASSLTGVQPQHFGDGTRLSIL.

The gene calls are TRBV27 and TRBJ2-7, with 7 bases aligning to TRBD1. V dropped 4 bases and J dropped 6; count of bases not matched to a gene: 12. Germline V gives CDR1 MNHEY, CDR2 SMNVEV (reference sequence). CDR3 length: 15 residues. CDR3 loop: CASSSGTVGLGEQYF. DNA of the CDR3: TGTGCCAGCAGTTCGGGGACAGTAGGCCTGGGCGAGCAGTACTTC.

At least ten counts were recorded for this clone. This CDR3 is CASSRIAGRTDTQYF. CDR3 in DNA: TGTGCCAGCAGCCGAATAGCGGGACGCACAGATACGCAGTATTTT. The genes are TRBV3-1 (or the pseudogene TRBV3-2) and TRBJ2-3; TRBD2 aligns across 8 bases. CDR3 length: 15 residues. Trimming cost V 4 bases and J 1 base; bases outside gene matches: 4. Germline CDR1 is LGHDT and CDR2 is YNNKEL (reference sequence).

This chain links TRBV7-2 with TRBJ1-2; no definite D call. Germline V CDR1 and CDR2: SGHTA, FQGNSA. The CDR3 consists of 14 residues. V lost 5 bases, J lost 4 bases, and 14 bases lay in between. CDR3 protein: CASSLASRGYGYTF. Written as DNA, the CDR3 is TGTGCCAGCAGCCTTGCTTCACGGGGCTATGGCTACACCTTC.

As DNA, the CDR3 is TGTGCCAGCAGCTTGTACAGCCAAGAGACCCAGTACTTC. Its protein product is CASSLYSQETQYF. This chain uses TRBV5-5 with TRBJ2-5; D is undetermined. Between the trimmed V and J ends, which lost 1 base and 1 base, there was a span of 5 bases. CDR3 length: 13 amino acids. CDR1 is SGHKS, CDR2 YYEKEE, per germline (reference sequence).

This clone was seen a few times. DNA for the CDR3: TGTGCCAGCAGTTACTCCTCCTCGGTTAGCCACTCCTACAATGAGCAGTTCTTC. This encodes CASSYSSSVSHSYNEQFF. This sequence joins TRBV6-2 or TRBV6-3 and TRBJ2-1; no firm D call. Trimming took 0 bases from V and 0 from J, leaving 15 bases between them. The CDR3 has 18 residues. Germline CDR1 is MNHEY and CDR2 is SVGEGT.

The gene calls are TRBV9 and TRBJ2-1; 10 positions agree with TRBD2. The CDR3 loop spans 18 amino acids. Germline V gene lookup returns CDR1 SGDLS and CDR2 YYNGEE. The J segment lost 7 bases and the V segment lost 0 bases, leaving 13 bases of the junction unmatched. The CDR3 DNA reads TGTGCCAGCAGCGTAGCGGTCCAAGCGGGAGGGCCACGGAATGAGCAGTTCTTC. Translated: CASSVAVQAGGPRNEQFF.

V is TRBV27 and J is TRBJ1-5, with TRBD1 matching 7 bases. CDR3 length equals 15 residues. The germline V gene encodes CDR1 MNHEY and CDR2 SMNVEV (reference sequence). V shed 5 bases and J 1 base; nucleotides not matched to a gene: 5. CDR3 sequence: CASSNTGVSNQPQHF. The CDR3 bases are TGTGCCAGCAGTAACACAGGGGTGAGCAATCAGCCCCAGCATTTT.

The count of this clone is one. DNA of the CDR3: TGCGCCAGCAGTGAGTCGGGGGCCGCCGACTACGAGCAGTACTTC. It yields the protein CASSESGAADYEQYF. The rearrangement uses TRBV10-1 and TRBJ2-7; maybe TRBD1 (6 bases). The CDR3 has 15 amino acids. Germline lookup yields CDR1 WNHNN and CDR2 SYGVQD (reference sequence). V gave up 0 bases and J gave up 3 bases, with 12 bases separating them.

The chain couples TRBV10-2 to TRBJ2-7, with 7 bases fitting TRBD2. The V and J ends lost 6 bases and 4 bases, in that order; junction bases with no gene match: 12. Germline V gene sequence: CDR1 WSHSY, CDR2 SAAADI. CDR3 length: 15 amino acids. CDR3 coding DNA: TGCGCCAGCAGGGGGAGCGGGGATAACTTATACGAGCAGTACTTC. Encoded protein: CASRGSGDNLYEQYF.

The chain joins TRBV6-5 to TRBJ2-4; 8 bases fit TRBD1. The length of the CDR3 is 15 residues. The germline gives CDR1 MNHEY, CDR2 SVGAGI. J gave up 7 bases and V 7 bases, and 12 bases lay outside the gene matches. The CDR3 nucleotides read TGTGCCAGCAACATGGGTGGGACAGGTGAGAACATTCAGTACTTC. Protein sequence: CASNMGGTGENIQYF.

The chain links TRBV7-6 to TRBJ1-4, with TRBD1 identical over 9 bases. Germline values: CDR1 SGHVS, CDR2 FNYEAQ. This CDR3 has 16 residues. Unmatched junction bases numbered 8, after V lost 5 bases and J lost 4 bases. The chain's CDR3 is CASSDPGTGRNEKLFF. The CDR3 DNA is TGTGCCAGCAGCGATCCCGGGACAGGGCGTAATGAAAAACTGTTTTTT.

DNA of the CDR3: TGTGCCAGCAGCCCTTATAGCGGGAGCACCGGGGAGCTGTTTTTT. Its translation is CASSPYSGSTGELFF. V gene TRBV14 combines with J gene TRBJ2-2, with TRBD2 matching 9 bases. The junction had 4 bases not matched to a gene; V was cut back by 4 bases and J by 4 bases. The CDR3 spans 15 residues. Germline V lookup: CDR1 SGHDN, CDR2 FVKESK. Full variable domain (outside the CDR3, taken from reference TRBV14 and TRBJ2-2): EAGVTQFPSHSVIEKGQTVTLRCDPISGHDNLYWYRRVMGKEIKFLLHFVKESKQDESGMPNNRFLAERTGGTYSTLKVQPAELEDSGVYFCASSPYSGSTGELFFGEGSRLTVL.

V is TRBV1 and J is TRBJ1-4; TRBD1, as called in the table, went unchecked against the DNA. TRBV1 is reported as a pseudogene. The CDR3 is 16 amino acids. CDR3 protein: CTSSQRMRGQGEKLFF. The CDR3 DNA reads TGCACCAGCAGCCAAAGGATGAGGGGGCAAGGTGAAAAACTGTTTTTT.

The rearrangement links TRBV9 to TRBJ2-1; D gene unclear. Germline V CDR1 and CDR2: SGDLS, YYNGEE. V was cut by 1 base and J by 2 bases, with 7 bases left in between. This CDR3 has 14 residues. CDR3 nucleotide sequence: TGTGCCAGCAGCGTAACGGTCACCTACAATGAGCAGTTCTTC. It translates to CASSVTVTYNEQFF.